A selection of T cell receptor beta chains follows, all from one sample in a study of OX40 agonist ivuxolimab in advanced cancers. The data were produced by immunoSEQ multiplex PCR, yet TCRdb's version contains in-frame clones alone and is incomplete. The repertoire holds about 70,000 clones, with almost 90% as singletons. The specimen comprised CD4+ or CD8+ T cells sorted from blood, sampled in a trial of the OX40 agonist ivuxolimab. Receptor source: an adult with an advanced solid tumor such as melanoma, head and neck, liver or kidney cancer. Each CDR3 is given with its conserved first and last residue. Size values are once, few and many counts, or a class for expanded clones, and some rows have none.

j_call | clone_size | cdr3_length | v_call | cdr3_aa
TRBJ2-2 | . | 15 | TRBV28 | CASSPRRGAAGELFF
TRBJ2-7 | once | 13 | TRBV27 | CASKTTGGYEQYF
TRBJ2-3 | . | 11 | TRBV20-1 | CSATAADTQYF
TRBJ2-1 | . | 14 | TRBV6-6 | CASSYSTGGNEQFF
TRBJ2-1 | . | 18 | TRBV10-3 | CAISESKVGTGEIHEQFF
TRBJ1-2 | . | 14 | TRBV10-3 | CAISETTANYGYTF
TRBJ2-7 | . | 15 | TRBV7-2 | CASSLSGQGYGEQYF
TRBJ2-7 | . | 15 | TRBV5-1 | CASSLAGTLSYEQYF
TRBJ1-1 | . | 14 | TRBV9 | CASSVGHGRREAFF
TRBJ1-2 | . | 15 | TRBV9 | CASSAIKAGFYGYTF
TRBJ1-1 | . | 14 | TRBV18 | CASSPQGLNTEAFF
TRBJ2-5 | . | 16 | TRBV5-1 | CASSLGHLSTQETQYF
TRBJ2-1 | . | 15 | TRBV9 | CASSALAGAVGEQFF
TRBJ2-7 | . | 14 | TRBV5-5 | CASSQTPHSYEQYF
TRBJ1-1 | . | 14 | TRBV19 | CASSIRQLNTEAFF
TRBJ2-3 | . | 15 | TRBV5-6 | CASRSGGPSTDTQYF
TRBJ2-5 | . | 16 | TRBV7-9 | CASSLRSGTVQETQYF
TRBJ2-7 | . | 11 | TRBV11-2 | CASSLTYEQYF
TRBJ1-2 | few | 12 | TRBV28 | CASSFGASGYTF
TRBJ2-1 | once | 14 | TRBV2 | CASNEGEGINEQFF